The rows below give T cell receptor beta chains drawn from one sample of a study of CD8 T cells in ankylosing spondylitis. TCRdb recomputed calls from the 5' RACE reads with MiXCR, one row per CDR3 protein. The table lists under 400,000 distinct CDR3 sequences, around 10% of them singletons, with roughly 9.2% in the top ten. Sequencing was performed on blood, either unsorted or a sorted T cell fraction (not recorded which). These receptors were collected from a female donor with ankylosing spondylitis or in good health (not recorded which). The CDR3 runs from the conserved cysteine through the conserved F or W. Each record gives: CDR3 DNA, CDR3 protein, V gene, J gene, clone size, D gene. The D gene is left open where the match is weak. Size is omitted from some rows. Given values are once, few, many or a class for expanded clones.

TGTGCCAGCAGGGACAGCTACGAGCAGTACTTC,CASRDSYEQYF,TRBV12-3/TRBV12-4,TRBJ2-7,many,-
TGCGCCAGCAGCCCGGGACACCAAATTTCCTACGAGCAGTACTTC,CASSPGHQISYEQYF,TRBV5-1,TRBJ2-7,-,-
TGTGCCTGGAGTGTATCGGATGGAAACACCATATATTTT,CAWSVSDGNTIYF,TRBV30,TRBJ1-3,-,-
TGCAGTGCGTTAGCGGGAGTGGCGGGTGAGCAGTACTTC,CSALAGVAGEQYF,TRBV20-1,TRBJ2-7,-,TRBD2
TGTGCCAGCAGCTTAGGGGTTCGGACAGGGGGGGACACTGAAGCTTTCTTT,CASSLGVRTGGDTEAFF,TRBV7-9,TRBJ1-1,-,TRBD1
TGTGCCAGCAGCTTAGCGTTTTCGGACTTTCAAGAGACCCAGTACTTC,CASSLAFSDFQETQYF,TRBV7-2,TRBJ2-5,few,-
TGCAGTGCTAGAGCCCCGGGTGAAATATACGAGCAGTACTTC,CSARAPGEIYEQYF,TRBV20-1,TRBJ2-7,many,-
TGTGCCAGCAGTTTAGGACAGTCTGGACTTGGAAACACCATATATTTT,CASSLGQSGLGNTIYF,TRBV6-5,TRBJ1-3,many,-
TGTGCTAGCAGCTTAGGGACAGGGCCCAATGAGCAGTTCTTC,CASSLGTGPNEQFF,TRBV7-7,TRBJ2-1,many,TRBD1
TGTGCCAGCAGCTTGGGTGTGCTAGCGGGAGTGTTGTACGAGCAGTACTTC,CASSLGVLAGVLYEQYF,TRBV5-6,TRBJ2-7,many,TRBD2
TGTGCCAGCAGTGCCCGGTCGATCTCTGGGGCCAACGTCCTGACTTTC,CASSARSISGANVLTF,TRBV2,TRBJ2-6,few,-
TGTGCCACCAGTGACCTCGACAGGGGGATCTATGGCTACACCTTC,CATSDLDRGIYGYTF,TRBV24-1,TRBJ1-2,many,TRBD1
TGTGCCAGCAGCCCCCGGGACAGGGGATTTGAAAAACTGTTTTTT,CASSPRDRGFEKLFF,TRBV3-1,TRBJ1-4,few,TRBD1
TGTGCCAGCAGTAGAGACGGGCGTCGCGGCAGCTATCCCTACGAGCAGTACTTC,CASSRDGRRGSYPYEQYF,TRBV6-1,TRBJ2-7,many,-
TGTGCCAGCAGCTACTTCGGGAGCAGAAAGATCTCCTACGAGCAGTACTTC,CASSYFGSRKISYEQYF,TRBV7-9,TRBJ2-7,-,-
TGTGCCAGCAGCTTGTACGTGAGTGAGCAGTTCTTC,CASSLYVSEQFF,TRBV5-6,TRBJ2-1,many,-
TGTGCCAGCAGCGTAATTGGGGACAGGGGGACTTCACCCCTCCACTTT,CASSVIGDRGTSPLHF,TRBV9,TRBJ1-6,many,TRBD1
TGCAGTGCACAAGCGGGAGGGAACTCCTACGAGCAGTACTTC,CSAQAGGNSYEQYF,TRBV20-1,TRBJ2-7,many,TRBD2
TGTGCCACCACTGACTGGGCTAGCGGGAACACCGGGGAGCTGTTTTTT,CATTDWASGNTGELFF,TRBV12-3/TRBV12-4,TRBJ2-2,many,TRBD2
TGCAGTGCTAGAGAGATTCGAGCGGGAGTCGCCTACAATGAGCAGTTCTTC,CSAREIRAGVAYNEQFF,TRBV20-1,TRBJ2-1,many,TRBD2
TGTGCCAGCAGCCAGCCCGGGGTCAATGAGCAGTTCTTC,CASSQPGVNEQFF,TRBV7-2,TRBJ2-1,many,-
TGCAGTGCTAGAGAGGAGGGGTGGGATGAAAAACTGTTTTTT,CSAREEGWDEKLFF,TRBV20-1,TRBJ1-4,many,-
TGCAGTGCTCCACAGGGAAGCGGGAGACCCGGGGAGCTGTTTTTT,CSAPQGSGRPGELFF,TRBV20-1,TRBJ2-2,-,TRBD2
TGCAGTGCTTTAGGGACTAGCGGGAGAAACACCGGGGAGCTGTTTTTT,CSALGTSGRNTGELFF,TRBV20-1,TRBJ2-2,many,TRBD2
TGTGCCAGCAGTTTCGGAGTGAGGCAAGAGACCCAGTACTTC,CASSFGVRQETQYF,TRBV6-5,TRBJ2-5,many,-
TGTGCCAGCAGCTTAGGAGTTCAGTACGAGCAGTACTTC,CASSLGVQYEQYF,TRBV11-1,TRBJ2-7,many,-
TGTGCCAGCAGCCTCATGGGGTACACTGAAGCTTTCTTT,CASSLMGYTEAFF,TRBV7-2,TRBJ1-1,many,-
TGTGCCAGCAAATTCCGGGGTGGGAGCTCCTACGAGCAGTACTTC,CASKFRGGSSYEQYF,TRBV12-3/TRBV12-4,TRBJ2-7,many,-
TGCAGTGCTAGTATGGGACAAGAGACCCAGTACTTC,CSASMGQETQYF,TRBV20-1,TRBJ2-5,many,-
TGTGCCAGCAGCTTAGCGGGTTACCCGGAGCTGTTTTTT,CASSLAGYPELFF,TRBV7-8,TRBJ2-2,few,-
TGTGCCAGTAGTATAGCAGAGAACACTGAAGCTTTCTTT,CASSIAENTEAFF,TRBV19,TRBJ1-1,-,-
TGCAGTCCTATCGGGCCCGGCGACTATGGCTACACCTTC,CSPIGPGDYGYTF,TRBV20-1,TRBJ1-2,many,-
TGCGCCAGCAGTCCAGGGGCGCAAGAGACCCAGTACTTC,CASSPGAQETQYF,TRBV5-1,TRBJ2-5,many,-
TGTGCCATCAGTGACCCCACCTACGAGCAGTACTTC,CAISDPTYEQYF,TRBV10-3,TRBJ2-7,many,-
TGCAGCGTTGAAGGCGCAGGCAACCGTGAAGCTTTCTTT,CSVEGAGNREAFF,TRBV29-1,TRBJ1-1,many,-
TGTGCCAGCCGGGCGACTAGCGGATCCTACGAGCAGTACTTC,CASRATSGSYEQYF,TRBV12-3/TRBV12-4,TRBJ2-7,few,TRBD2
TGTGCCGGCAGTTTCCGGACAGGGTCCCAGCCCCAGCATTTT,CAGSFRTGSQPQHF,TRBV12-3/TRBV12-4,TRBJ1-5,-,TRBD1
TGTGCCAGCAGGAGGTATCATGAGCAGTTCTTC,CASRRYHEQFF,TRBV6-2/TRBV6-3,TRBJ2-1,many,-
TGCGCCAGCAGCCGGGTCCCAGGGAATGAAAAACTGTTTTTT,CASSRVPGNEKLFF,TRBV4-1,TRBJ1-4,-,-
TGTGCCAGCAGCTCCCAGACAGGGGGGGCGTCGAATGGCTACACCTTC,CASSSQTGGASNGYTF,TRBV7-8,TRBJ1-2,many,TRBD1
TGTGCCAGCAGTTTTGCAAATACGCAGTATTTT,CASSFANTQYF,TRBV27,TRBJ2-3,few,-
TGTGCCAGCAGCCCGAGACTAGCGGGAGAGACCCAGTACTTC,CASSPRLAGETQYF,TRBV7-2,TRBJ2-5,-,TRBD2
TGCAGTGCTAGAGACCCTCTTAGACAGGGTTTCTCTTACGAGCAGTACTTC,CSARDPLRQGFSYEQYF,TRBV20-1,TRBJ2-7,many,TRBD1
TGCGCCAGCAGCTCCCGGGATACGCAGTATTTT,CASSSRDTQYF,TRBV5-1,TRBJ2-3,many,-
TGTGCCAGCAGTCTCACCCACAGTTTAAATCCCGGAAACACCATATATTTT,CASSLTHSLNPGNTIYF,TRBV3-1,TRBJ1-3,many,-
TGTGCCAGCAGGGACACAGGGGCGCACACTGAAGCTTTCTTT,CASRDTGAHTEAFF,TRBV6-2/TRBV6-3,TRBJ1-1,many,TRBD1
TGTGCCAGCAGTGAGGGACAGGCCACAACCTACGAGCAGTACTTC,CASSEGQATTYEQYF,TRBV12-3/TRBV12-4,TRBJ2-7,many,TRBD1
TGCAGTGCCCCTCGACGGGGCCCGGGGCAAGAGACCCAGTACTTC,CSAPRRGPGQETQYF,TRBV20-1,TRBJ2-5,-,-
TGCAGTGCTAGTTATATCGCAGATACGCAGTATTTT,CSASYIADTQYF,TRBV20-1,TRBJ2-3,many,-
TGCAGTGCTGACCCTCCGGCGGGGGGCCGAAACAATGAGCAGTTCTTC,CSADPPAGGRNNEQFF,TRBV20-1,TRBJ2-1,many,TRBD2
TGCAGTGCTAGGGTGGGGCAGGGGGATCGGCCCCTCCACTTT,CSARVGQGDRPLHF,TRBV20-1,TRBJ1-6,many,TRBD1
TGTGCCAGCAGCCCGGGACAGGGGTACTCACCCCTCCACTTT,CASSPGQGYSPLHF,TRBV6-1,TRBJ1-6,many,TRBD1
TGTGCCAGCAGCCAAGATATCGTCGGAACCTCCACCTCCTACGAGCAGTACTTC,CASSQDIVGTSTSYEQYF,TRBV4-2,TRBJ2-7,many,-
TGCAGTGCTTTCTCCCCCCCCGCGGGGTTGGAGGGCTACACCTTC,CSAFSPPAGLEGYTF,TRBV20-1,TRBJ1-2,many,-
TGCAGTGCTAGCCACCACAGGGGGCTGGGCGCAAACACTGAAGCTTTCTTT,CSASHHRGLGANTEAFF,TRBV20-1,TRBJ1-1,few,TRBD1
TGCGCCAGCATAAAAGGGACAGCCTCTGGGGCCAACGTCCTGACTTTC,CASIKGTASGANVLTF,TRBV4-1,TRBJ2-6,many,TRBD1
TGCGCCAGCAGCTCATCCGGGGCCTTATCCGGTTCACCCCTCCACTTT,CASSSSGALSGSPLHF,TRBV5-1,TRBJ1-6,many,-
TGCGCCAGCAGCGTGATGTCCTACAATGAGCAGTTCTTC,CASSVMSYNEQFF,TRBV5-1,TRBJ2-1,many,-